The 15 T cell receptor beta chains below were found in one sample sequenced in a study of T cell changes during pregnancy in multiple sclerosis. The method was immunoSEQ multiplex PCR; TCRdb's version includes in-frame clones alone and lacks a portion of them. The data hold under 30,000 clones, with nearly 90% observed a single time. Material: CD8+ T cells from peripheral blood mononuclear cells, obtained in the second trimester of pregnancy. These receptor sequences come from a female donor with multiple sclerosis, enrolled in a pregnancy study.

The gene calls are TRBV27 and TRBJ2-2, with 10 bases lining up with TRBD2. The germline V gene encodes CDR1 MNHEY and CDR2 SMNVEV (reference sequence). This CDR3 has 15 amino acids. Trimming cost V 6 bases and J 2 bases; bases outside gene matches: 3. The CDR3 DNA sequence: TGTGCCAGCAGCCTAGCGGGAGACAACACCGGGGAGCTGTTTTTT. It is translated as CASSLAGDNTGELFF.

The chain links TRBV27 to TRBJ2-1, with TRBD2 identical over 7 bases. The germline V gene has CDR1 MNHEY and CDR2 SMNVEV (reference sequence). The V and J ends lost 1 base and 5 bases, in that order; junction bases with no gene match: 2. This CDR3 is 14 amino acids long. CDR3: CASSLWDYNNEQFF. The CDR3 nucleotides read TGTGCCAGCAGTTTATGGGACTACAACAATGAGCAGTTCTTC.

The chain carries TRBV28 and TRBJ1-1; D possibly corresponds to TRBD1 (6 bases). Germline V gene data show CDR1 as MDHEN and CDR2 as SYDVKM. The CDR3 loop spans 14 amino acids. Trimming left V 6 bases short and J 7 bases short, with 18 bases between. For the CDR3, the DNA is TGTGCCAGCAGGTACAGGGACAACCGCCTTGAAGCTTTCTTT. Translation: CASRYRDNRLEAFF.

J is TRBJ1-5 and V is TRBV7-6, with TRBD1 identical over 8 bases. Germline V gene sequence: CDR1 SGHVS, CDR2 FNYEAQ. The CDR3 has 17 amino acids. J gave up 3 bases and V 0 bases, and 7 bases lay outside the gene matches. This CDR3 is CASSLAAGQENNQPQHF. CDR3 bases: TGTGCCAGCAGCTTAGCGGCGGGACAGGAAAACAATCAGCCCCAGCATTTT.

This chain connects TRBV2 to TRBJ2-1; TRBD1 agrees at 8 bases. The CDR3 runs to 15 residues. Germline V gene sequence: CDR1 SNHLY, CDR2 FYNNEI. After removal of 6 bases from V and 8 bases from J, the junction contained 12 bases not matched to a gene. The DNA of the CDR3 is TGTGCCAGCAGCACTAGACAGGGGATTGGCGATGAGCAGTTCTTC. Its translation is CASSTRQGIGDEQFF.

The rearrangement links TRBV7-9 to TRBJ1-1; D is uncertain. V gave up 0 bases and J gave up 3 bases, with 8 bases separating them. CDR3 size: 14 residues. CDR1 is SEHNR, CDR2 FQNEAQ, per germline (reference sequence). CDR3 region: CASSLALRDTEAFF. The CDR3 bases are TGTGCCAGCAGCTTAGCGCTGAGGGACACTGAAGCTTTCTTT. Together with reference TRBV7-9 and TRBJ1-1, the CDR3 gives the full variable domain: DTGVSQNPRHKITKRGQNVTFRCDPISEHNRLYWYRQTLGQGPEFLTYFQNEAQLEKSRLLSDRFSAERPKGSFSTLEIQRTEQGDSAMYLCASSLALRDTEAFFGQGTRLTVV.

The CDR3 DNA sequence: TGTGCCAGCAGCGTAGCGGGGGTCGAAGAGACCCAGTACTTC. It is translated as CASSVAGVEETQYF. The genes are TRBV9 and TRBJ2-5, with D perhaps TRBD2 (6 bases). Germline CDR1 SGDLS, CDR2 YYNGEE. The CDR3 is 14 amino acids. V gave up 0 bases and J gave up 3 bases, with 9 bases separating them.

The rearrangement links TRBV30 to TRBJ2-7, with D unclear. Deletions cut 0 bases from V and 7 bases from J, with 13 bases between. The CDR3 contains 13 residues. Looked up from germline, CDR1 is GTSNPN and CDR2 is SVGIG (reference sequence). DNA of the CDR3: TGTGCCTGGAGTGTAGCGAGCACACGGGAGCAGTACTTC. Translated: CAWSVASTREQYF.

This chain connects TRBV7-3 to TRBJ2-5; the match to TRBD1 covers 7 bases. This CDR3 is built from 16 residues. Germline trimming cut 5 bases from V and 2 bases from J; bases unmatched to any gene: 11. The germline gives CDR1 SGHTA, CDR2 FQGTGA. The CDR3, as DNA: TGTGCCAGCAGCCCCGGGACAGAGGGACATCAAGAGACCCAGTACTTC. It translates to CASSPGTEGHQETQYF. Full variable domain (remainder filled in from reference TRBV7-3 and TRBJ2-5): GAGVSQTPSNKVTEKGKYVELRCDPISGHTALYWYRQSLGQGPEFLIYFQGTGAADDSGLPNDRFFAVRPEGSVSTLKIQRTERGDSAVYLCASSPGTEGHQETQYFGPGTRLLVL.

V gene TRBV19 combines with J gene TRBJ1-2; TRBD1 matches at 8 bases. The V gene's germline CDR1 is LNHDA and CDR2 SQIVND (reference sequence). J was trimmed by 11 bases and V by 0 bases; bases with no gene match: 8. This CDR3 is built from 14 residues. The DNA for the CDR3 is TGTGCCAGTAGTATAGATCGAGGACAGGGTGATTACACCTTC. This codes for CASSIDRGQGDYTF.

The chain couples TRBV30 to TRBJ1-2, with D possibly TRBD1 on 6 matching bases. V lost 5 bases to trimming and J lost 4 bases, with 14 bases between them. In germline, CDR1 is GTSNPN, CDR2 SVGIG (reference sequence). The CDR3 consists of 13 residues. CDR3 DNA sequence: TGTGCCTGGGACAGGCAAGGGGCCTATGGCTACACCTTC. Amino acid sequence: CAWDRQGAYGYTF.

V usage is TRBV10-3 and J usage is TRBJ2-2, with 8 positions matching TRBD1. J gave up 5 bases and V 0 bases, and 2 bases lay outside the gene matches. There are 15 residues in the CDR3. Germline V CDR1 and CDR2: ENHRY, SYGVKD. The CDR3 region has the DNA TGTGCCATCAGTGAGTCAACAGGGGGAACCGGGGAGCTGTTTTTT. This encodes CAISESTGGTGELFF.

This clone was detected once. The chain is built from TRBV9 and TRBJ2-3; TRBD1 might be the D (5 bases). Looked up from germline, CDR1 is SGDLS and CDR2 is YYNGEE. With 0 bases removed from V and 4 bases from J, the gap between germline ends came to 15 bases. This CDR3 spans 16 amino acids. CDR3 amino acids: CASSVGWQTEADTQYF. The DNA of the CDR3 is TGTGCCAGCAGCGTAGGCTGGCAGACAGAAGCAGATACGCAGTATTTT.

The CDR3 DNA reads TGTGCCAGCAGTTACAACGGGGACGAGCAGTACTTC. It specifies CASSYNGDEQYF. The chain has TRBV6-5 and TRBJ2-7; D might be TRBD2 (5 bases). The germline V and J ends were trimmed by 2 bases and 5 bases, with 7 bases remaining between them. CDR1 and CDR2 from the germline V gene are MNHEY and SVGAGI. The CDR3 length is 12 residues.

This chain uses TRBV28 with TRBJ2-7; the D gene is possibly TRBD1 (6 bases). V shed 5 bases and J shed 3 bases, with 17 bases lying between them. The CDR3 has 15 residues. The germline V gene encodes CDR1 MDHEN and CDR2 SYDVKM. This CDR3 reads CASSPTGKGVYEQYF. For the CDR3, the DNA is TGTGCCAGCAGTCCAACAGGGAAGGGGGTCTACGAGCAGTACTTC.